A selection of T cell receptor beta chains follows, all from one sample in a study of OX40 agonist ivuxolimab in advanced cancers. Sequencing was performed with immunoSEQ multiplex PCR; in TCRdb, only in-frame clones are kept and a portion is missing. This sample has more than 30,000 clones, with roughly nine tenths found just once. Sample: CD4+ or CD8+ T cells sorted from blood, taken in a trial of the OX40 agonist ivuxolimab. These receptors came from an adult with an advanced solid tumor such as melanoma, head and neck, liver or kidney cancer. CDR3s include the opening cysteine and the closing phenylalanine or tryptophan. D genes are given only for firm matches.

V: TRBV11-2; D: .; J: TRBJ1-2; CDR3: CASSLVNYGYTF
V: TRBV7-2; D: TRBD2; J: TRBJ2-1; CDR3: CASSPVAGGPSEQFF
V: TRBV5-1; D: .; J: TRBJ2-7; CDR3: CASSLGRRYEQYF
V: TRBV7-2; D: TRBD2; J: TRBJ2-1; CDR3: CASSLATGGRFF
V: TRBV6-5; D: TRBD2; J: TRBJ2-3; CDR3: CASSYLAGGQGNTQYF
V: TRBV6-1; D: TRBD1; J: TRBJ1-1; CDR3: CASRDTGDTEAFF
V: TRBV11-2; D: .; J: TRBJ2-3; CDR3: CASSLVRLDTQYF
V: TRBV5-4; D: .; J: TRBJ1-1; CDR3: CASSLYRDGTEAFF
V: TRBV15; D: .; J: TRBJ1-5; CDR3: CATSRDGYPGTSSQPQHF
V: TRBV5-1; D: .; J: TRBJ2-3; CDR3: CASAWTESDTQYF
V: TRBV19; D: .; J: TRBJ1-1; CDR3: CASSTYPGFTEAFF
V: TRBV5-1; D: .; J: TRBJ2-5; CDR3: CASSLALGLVDQETQYF
V: TRBV6-6; D: .; J: TRBJ2-5; CDR3: CASSYAGETQYF
V: TRBV10-3; D: .; J: TRBJ1-4; CDR3: CAISEFGVGEKLFF
V: TRBV19; D: .; J: TRBJ1-5; CDR3: CATPLGGASQPQHF
V: TRBV7-3; D: TRBD2; J: TRBJ2-1; CDR3: CASSPWRESEQFF
V: TRBV4-2; D: .; J: TRBJ1-4; CDR3: CASSQSGRGGNEKLFF
V: TRBV5-6; D: .; J: TRBJ2-3; CDR3: CASSRKLGGFGGTQYF
V: TRBV7-9; D: .; J: TRBJ2-5; CDR3: CASSQSNQETQYF
V: TRBV29-1; D: TRBD1; J: TRBJ1-3; CDR3: CSATGGTSGNTIYF
V: TRBV18; D: .; J: TRBJ1-1; CDR3: CASSPPAPRRKNTEAFF
V: TRBV28; D: TRBD1; J: TRBJ2-6; CDR3: CASSHRGSGANVLTF
V: TRBV27; D: .; J: TRBJ2-3; CDR3: CASQRPGTDTQYF
V: TRBV18; D: .; J: TRBJ2-1; CDR3: CASSLSLGANEQFF
V: TRBV11-3; D: TRBD1; J: TRBJ2-1; CDR3: CASSLGQGLYNEQFF
V: TRBV6-4; D: TRBD2; J: TRBJ2-3; CDR3: CASRKAGLTDTQYF
V: TRBV5-5; D: TRBD2; J: TRBJ2-5; CDR3: CASSVGLAGGPGKTQYF
V: TRBV7-3; D: TRBD2; J: TRBJ2-3; CDR3: CASSLSGRSADTQYF
V: TRBV7-2; D: .; J: TRBJ2-3; CDR3: CASSRSGADTQYF
V: TRBV5-4; D: .; J: TRBJ2-5; CDR3: CASSLAMGETQYF
V: TRBV7-9; D: TRBD2; J: TRBJ2-1; CDR3: CASSLYGLAGGLINEQFF
V: TRBV29-1; D: TRBD1; J: TRBJ2-6; CDR3: CSVYTGVSGANVLTF
V: TRBV27; D: .; J: TRBJ2-2; CDR3: CASSLLTGELFF
V: TRBV28; D: .; J: TRBJ1-5; CDR3: CASTTQGPWAQHF